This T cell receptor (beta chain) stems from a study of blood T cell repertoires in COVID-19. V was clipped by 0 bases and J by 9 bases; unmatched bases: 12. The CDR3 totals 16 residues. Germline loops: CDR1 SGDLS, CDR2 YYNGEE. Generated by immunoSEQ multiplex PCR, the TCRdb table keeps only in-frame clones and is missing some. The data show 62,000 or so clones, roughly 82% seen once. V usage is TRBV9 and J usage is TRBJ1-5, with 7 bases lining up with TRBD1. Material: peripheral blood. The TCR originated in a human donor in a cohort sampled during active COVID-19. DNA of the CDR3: TGTGCCAGCAGCGTAGGGGACAGTCCTAATCAATGGCCCCAGCATTTT. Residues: CASSVGDSPNQWPQHF.